These 24 T cell receptor beta chains came from one sample sequenced in a study of patients and donors after allogeneic stem cell transplantation. TCRdb called the RT-PCR reads again in MiXCR, with one record for every CDR3 protein. The sample has approximately 60,000 distinct CDR3 sequences, roughly 15% seen once; the top ten hold around 30%. Sequenced: blood, either unsorted or a sorted T cell fraction (not recorded which). Receptors were obtained from a human donor who was either an allogeneic HSCT recipient or a stem cell or donor lymphocyte infusion donor (not recorded which). It is not recorded whose cells these are; they may come from a transplant donor.

The chain joins TRBV2 to TRBJ2-2; D is unclear. The germline V gene encodes CDR1 SNHLY and CDR2 FYNNEI. The CDR3 covers 16 residues. Trimming removed 4 bases from V and 2 bases from J, with 14 bases in between. In nucleotides, the CDR3 is TGTGCCAGCAGTGGAATAGGCAAGACAAACACCGGGGAGCTGTTTTTT. This codes for CASSGIGKTNTGELFF. Together with reference TRBV2 and TRBJ2-2, the CDR3 gives the full variable domain: EPEVTQTPSHQVTQMGQEVILRCVPISNHLYFYWYRQILGQKVEFLVSFYNNEISEKSEIFDDQFSVERPDGSNFTLKIRSTKLEDSAMYFCASSGIGKTNTGELFFGEGSRLTVL.

Concerning this clonotype: A read error may produce the germline difference seen at one junction end. This chain joins TRBV6-5 and TRBJ2-4, with 8 bases identical to TRBD1. Germline assignment: CDR1 MNHEY and CDR2 SVGAGI. This CDR3 spans 15 amino acids. The CDR3 region has the DNA TGTGCCCGCAGGATGACAGGGGAAGCCAAAAACATTCAGTACTTC. Its translation: CARRMTGEAKNIQYF.

In this sample, this clonotype turned up a few times. V usage is TRBV5-1 and J usage is TRBJ2-5; no definite D call. V was trimmed by 0 bases and J by 1 base, leaving 19 bases between them. Germline values: CDR1 SGHRS, CDR2 YFSETQ. CDR3 size: 18 residues. The CDR3 DNA reads as TGCGCCAGCAGCTTGGCGGGCCTCCGGGCCCTTATCCAAGAGACCCAGTACTTC. Amino acids: CASSLAGLRALIQETQYF.

This clonotype was counted only a few times. The chain couples TRBV12-3 or TRBV12-4 to TRBJ2-5; D may be TRBD1 (6 bases). Trimming left V 5 bases short and J 4 bases short, with 17 bases between. This CDR3 region has 15 residues. The CDR3 is CASSLQRQVPETQYF. The CDR3 coding sequence is TGTGCCAGCAGTCTTCAAAGACAGGTTCCAGAGACCCAGTACTTC.

This clonotype is labeled medium-sized. The genes are TRBV5-1 and TRBJ2-1; 8 bases are shared with TRBD2. This CDR3 has 18 residues. Per the germline V gene, CDR1 is SGHRS and CDR2 is YFSETQ. Unmatched junction bases numbered 8, after V lost 0 bases and J lost 0 bases. The DNA for the CDR3 is TGCGCCAGCAGCTTGGAAGCTAGCGGGTTAAGCTCCTACAATGAGCAGTTCTTC. It translates to CASSLEASGLSSYNEQFF.

The rearrangement links TRBV18 to TRBJ1-4; D is unresolved. Germline lookup yields CDR1 KGHSH and CDR2 LQKENI. The CDR3 is 14 residues long. The V gene lost 3 bases and the J gene lost 1 base, with 6 bases spanning the gap. This CDR3 reads CASSPGITNEKLFF. The DNA for the CDR3 is TGTGCCAGCTCACCCGGAATAACTAATGAAAAACTGTTTTTT.

This clonotype was counted only a few times. The genes are TRBV11-2 and TRBJ2-1; TRBD2 matches 7 bases. The V gene's germline CDR1 is SGHAT and CDR2 FQNNGV. This CDR3 spans 18 amino acids. V shed 1 base and J 5 bases; nucleotides not matched to a gene: 14. The CDR3 sequence is CASSLVSPLAAGHNEQFF. CDR3 in DNA: TGTGCCAGCAGCTTAGTTTCCCCTCTAGCGGCCGGTCACAATGAGCAGTTCTTC.

This clonotype appeared a few times. V gene TRBV5-4 combines with J gene TRBJ2-1, with 13 bases lining up with TRBD2. V dropped 0 bases and J dropped 8; count of bases not matched to a gene: 8. The germline V gene encodes CDR1 SGHNT and CDR2 YYREEE (reference sequence). This CDR3 has 17 amino acids. Written as DNA, the CDR3 is TGTGCCAGCAGCTTGGCCGGAGGAGGACTAGCGGGAGATGAGCAGTTCTTC. Its translation is CASSLAGGGLAGDEQFF.

Many counts were recorded for this clonotype. V and J are TRBV5-1 and TRBJ2-7; D is undetermined. V was cut by 6 bases and J by 5 bases, with 9 bases left in between. The CDR3 consists of 11 residues. Per the germline V gene, CDR1 is SGHRS and CDR2 is YFSETQ. The CDR3 DNA follows: TGCGCCAGCAAGCTTGGGAACGAGCAGTACTTC. It yields the protein CASKLGNEQYF.

The sample holds many counts of this clonotype. The chain has TRBV7-3 and TRBJ1-2; TRBD1 might be the D (6 bases). Germline V gene lookup returns CDR1 SGHTA and CDR2 FQGTGA. V was trimmed by 4 bases and J by 6 bases, leaving 12 bases between them. This CDR3 comprises 13 residues. The CDR3 nucleotides are TGTGCCAGCAGCTCAACCGGGGGCGATGGCTACACCTTC. As protein: CASSSTGGDGYTF.

Sample share makes this clonotype medium-sized. J is TRBJ2-4 and V is TRBV29-1, with D possibly being TRBD1 (6 bases). The CDR3 is 13 amino acids. Trimming cost V 6 bases and J 4 bases, with 13 bases left between them. Germline CDR1 and CDR2: SQVTM and ANQGSEA. CDR3 sequence reads: CSVRGQGKNIQYF. CDR3 in DNA: TGCAGCGTGCGAGGGCAGGGGAAAAACATTCAGTACTTC.

The chain couples TRBV6-5 to TRBJ2-7; 14 bases agree with TRBD2. V lost 6 bases, J lost 5 bases, and 15 bases stayed unmatched. CDR3 length: 18 amino acids. Germline-derived CDR1 and CDR2 are MNHEY and SVGAGI. CDR3 protein: CASSREGGLAGAVHEQYF. CDR3 nucleotides: TGTGCCAGCAGCCGCGAGGGGGGACTAGCGGGGGCCGTGCACGAGCAGTACTTC.

The chain links TRBV3-1 to TRBJ2-7, with TRBD1 matching 7 bases. Germline V lookup: CDR1 LGHDT, CDR2 YNNKEL (reference sequence). After removal of 4 bases from V and 1 base from J, the junction contained 4 bases not matched to a gene. The CDR3 extends over 14 amino acids. CDR3 coding DNA: TGTGCCAGCAGCCCTTGGGACAGTTCCTACGAGCAGTACTTC. It is translated as CASSPWDSSYEQYF.

The rearrangement joins TRBV27 to TRBJ1-4; TRBD1 aligns across 10 bases. The V gene end was trimmed by 6 bases and the J gene end by 8 bases; junction bases not matched to a gene: 18. The germline gives CDR1 MNHEY, CDR2 SMNVEV (reference sequence). This CDR3 is 18 amino acids long. The CDR3 region is CASSLGTGALGRREKLFF. CDR3 coding DNA: TGTGCCAGCAGCCTCGGGACAGGGGCTCTCGGGAGGAGGGAAAAACTGTTTTTT.

The chain has TRBV12-3 or TRBV12-4 and TRBJ2-5, with D possibly matching TRBD1 (5 bases). The CDR3 runs to 14 residues. Trimming cost V 5 bases and J 0 bases, with 10 bases left between them. The CDR3 DNA sequence: TGTGCCAGCAGTCCATGGACAAACCAAGAGACCCAGTACTTC. This translates into CASSPWTNQETQYF.

This clonotype was detected a few times. V gene TRBV7-9 combines with J gene TRBJ2-2; D uncertain. Deletions cut 5 bases from V and 4 bases from J, with 20 bases between. The CDR3 covers 17 residues. CDR1 SEHNR and CDR2 FQNEAQ come from the germline V gene (reference sequence). The CDR3 loop is CASSPPRSGVGTGELFF. The CDR3 DNA sequence: TGTGCCAGCAGCCCCCCCCGTTCTGGGGTCGGCACCGGGGAGCTGTTTTTT.

There are many counts of this clonotype. The rearrangement links TRBV7-2 to TRBJ1-2, with 7 bases identical to TRBD1. The CDR3 totals 14 residues. The germline V gene has CDR1 SGHTA and CDR2 FQGNSA. Losses at the gene ends were 0 bases for V and 8 bases for J; bases not matched to a gene: 6. In DNA, the CDR3 is TGTGCCAGCAGCTTAGCGGGACAGATGAGGGGCTACACCTTC. It is translated as CASSLAGQMRGYTF.

There are many counts of this clonotype. The V call is TRBV7-8, the J call TRBJ1-2; D perhaps matches TRBD1 (5 bases). The germline V gene encodes CDR1 SGHVS and CDR2 FQNEAQ. V was pared by 4 bases and J by 3 bases, with 21 bases between. CDR3 size: 17 residues. Here the CDR3 DNA reads TGTGCCAGCAGCTCAAAAGAGGTGGGGCAAGGGTACTATGGCTACACCTTC. Amino acid sequence: CASSSKEVGQGYYGYTF.

This clonotype was picked up a small number of times. The chain is built from TRBV20-1 and TRBJ2-7; 7 bases agree with TRBD2. The length of the CDR3 is 14 residues. The trim removed 2 bases at V and 4 bases at J, leaving 8 bases unmatched. Germline CDR1 DFQATT, CDR2 SNEGSKA (reference sequence). The CDR3 loop reads CSARTGTTTYEQYF. The CDR3 nucleotides are TGCAGTGCTAGAACCGGGACTACAACTTACGAGCAGTACTTC.

This clonotype has only a few counts. V usage is TRBV18 and J usage is TRBJ2-7; TRBD1 aligns across 8 bases. The CDR3 contains 14 residues. The junction had 17 bases not matched to a gene; V was cut back by 7 bases and J by 12 bases. Germline V gives CDR1 KGHSH, CDR2 LQKENI. CDR3 region: CASLPSQGAIARYF. The DNA for the CDR3 is TGTGCCAGCTTACCCAGCCAGGGGGCAATAGCAAGGTACTTC.

There are a few counts of this clonotype. The rearrangement uses TRBV10-3 and TRBJ2-7, with D possibly matching TRBD1 (6 bases). Trimming left V 0 bases short and J 4 bases short, with 22 bases between. Germline values: CDR1 ENHRY, CDR2 SYGVKD. CDR3 size: 18 residues. CDR3 region: CAISESYVGGQSEYEQYF. DNA of the CDR3: TGTGCCATCAGTGAGTCGTATGTAGGGGGACAATCAGAATACGAGCAGTACTTC.

This clonotype was observed at least ten times. This sequence joins TRBV12-3 or TRBV12-4 and TRBJ1-5, with 9 bases that match TRBD1. J gave up 5 bases and V 5 bases, and 10 bases lay outside the gene matches. CDR3 length: 16 residues. CDR3 residues: CASSRPGQGFDQPQHF. The CDR3 region has the DNA TGTGCCAGCAGTCGACCGGGACAGGGTTTCGATCAGCCCCAGCATTTT.

This clonotype appeared many times. The rearrangement joins TRBV12-3 or TRBV12-4 to TRBJ1-5; a weak D match, TRBD1 (5 bases). V was shortened by 6 bases and J by 7 bases, with 16 bases between the two germline ends. The CDR3 extends over 14 amino acids. CDR3 DNA sequence: TGTGCCAGCAGGGAGCAGGGTGTAGGGCAGCCCCAGCATTTT. It translates to CASREQGVGQPQHF.

This sequence joins TRBV16 and TRBJ2-6; D gene ambiguous. The ends were cut back, 0 bases at V and 0 bases at J, with 3 bases in the middle. There are 15 residues in the CDR3. CDR1 is KGHSY, CDR2 FQNENV, per germline. This CDR3 is CASSQSGSGANVLTF. DNA for the CDR3: TGTGCCAGCAGCCAATCCGGCTCTGGGGCCAACGTCCTGACTTTC.